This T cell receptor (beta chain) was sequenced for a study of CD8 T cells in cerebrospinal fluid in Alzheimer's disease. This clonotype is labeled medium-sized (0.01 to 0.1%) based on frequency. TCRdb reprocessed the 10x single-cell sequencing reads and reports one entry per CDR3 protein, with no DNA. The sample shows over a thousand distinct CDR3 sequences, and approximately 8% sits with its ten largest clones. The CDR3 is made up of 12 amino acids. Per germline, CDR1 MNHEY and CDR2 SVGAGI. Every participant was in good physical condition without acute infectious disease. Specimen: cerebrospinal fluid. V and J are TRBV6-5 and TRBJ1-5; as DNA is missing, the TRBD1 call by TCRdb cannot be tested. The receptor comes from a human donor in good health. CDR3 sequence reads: CASRSGDQPQHF.